The 29 T cell receptor beta chains below were found in one sample sequenced in a study of shared clonotypes between healthy human individuals. Assay: immunoSEQ multiplex PCR; the TCRdb copy retains only in-frame clones and omits some. The sample holds over 2 million clones; over 85% are singletons and the top ten take 0.1% to 0.15%. Sequencing was performed on naive CD4+ T cells sorted from blood. Subset: CD45RA+ positively selected. These receptors were obtained from a man between 18 and 35 years old in good health.

This sequence joins TRBV11-2 and TRBJ2-5; D not resolved. The CDR3 is made up of 15 amino acids. Germline lookup yields CDR1 SGHAT and CDR2 FQNNGV. V lost 5 bases and J lost 2, with 15 bases in between. As DNA, the CDR3 is TGTGCCAGCAGCCTCGGTTTCGGGCAGCAAGAGACCCAGTACTTC. Translating gives CASSLGFGQQETQYF.

The V gene is TRBV30, the J gene TRBJ2-2; the match to TRBD1 covers 9 bases. The CDR3 has 15 amino acids. With 4 bases clipped from V and 5 bases from J, the junction kept 8 bases outside the gene matches. The germline V gene encodes CDR1 GTSNPN and CDR2 SVGIG (reference sequence). CDR3 region: CAWTVQGARTGELFF. DNA of the CDR3: TGTGCCTGGACGGTACAGGGGGCTCGGACCGGGGAGCTGTTTTTT.

The V gene is TRBV11-1, the J gene TRBJ2-1, with unresolved D. V was shortened by 1 base and J by 6 bases, with 4 bases between the two germline ends. Germline V gives CDR1 SGHAT, CDR2 FQDESV (reference sequence). The CDR3 has 12 residues. The CDR3 DNA follows: TGTGCCAGCAGCTTAGTACTCAATGAGCAGTTCTTC. This translates into CASSLVLNEQFF.

CDR3 sequence: CATSRLAGALETQYF. In DNA form, the CDR3 reads TGTGCCACCAGCAGGTTAGCGGGAGCGTTAGAGACCCAGTACTTC. This chain links TRBV15 with TRBJ2-5; 9 nucleotides align to TRBD2. J gave up 4 bases and V 3 bases, and 6 bases lay outside the gene matches. Looked up from germline, CDR1 is LNHNV and CDR2 is YYDKDF (reference sequence). The CDR3 covers 15 residues.

The chain uses TRBV6-1 and TRBJ1-5, with no clear D. The CDR3 covers 14 residues. Germline V CDR1 and CDR2: MNHNS, SASEGT. Between the trimmed V and J ends, which lost 3 bases and 0 bases, there was a span of 6 bases. CDR3 sequence: CASSDVYSNQPQHF. Here the CDR3 DNA reads TGTGCCAGCAGTGATGTGTATAGCAATCAGCCCCAGCATTTT.

This chain's CDR3 is CASSFDLTRVDTQYF. CDR3 DNA: TGTGCCAGCAGCTTTGATCTAACCCGCGTAGATACGCAGTATTTT. The chain carries TRBV7-9 and TRBJ2-3; no reliable D call. This CDR3 contains 15 residues. CDR1 and CDR2 from the germline V gene are SEHNR and FQNEAQ (reference sequence). Trimming removed 3 bases at V and 5 bases at J, with 15 bases between.

The gene calls are TRBV10-3 and TRBJ1-2, with D maybe TRBD1 (6 bases). From germline, CDR1 is ENHRY and CDR2 SYGVKD. Trimming cost V 2 bases and J 4 bases, with 20 bases left between them. The CDR3 is 17 amino acids. CDR3 coding DNA: TGTGCCATCAGTGAGGGGGGCCTCACCTACACTGGCTATGGCTACACCTTC. Protein sequence: CAISEGGLTYTGYGYTF.

The chain couples TRBV6-1 to TRBJ2-3; TRBD1 aligns across 9 bases. J was trimmed by 4 bases and V by 5 bases; bases with no gene match: 4. This CDR3 is built from 14 residues. Germline CDR1 reads MNHNS; CDR2 reads SASEGT. Here the CDR3 reads CASSKQGAPDTQYF. The DNA of the CDR3 is TGTGCCAGCAGTAAACAGGGGGCCCCAGATACGCAGTATTTT.

This sequence joins TRBV6-5 and TRBJ2-7, with a weak D call TRBD1 (6 bases). With 5 bases removed from V and 8 bases from J, the gap between germline ends came to 13 bases. Germline V lookup: CDR1 MNHEY, CDR2 SVGAGI. The CDR3 is 12 residues long. CDR3 in amino acids: CASSQTGNQQYF. The DNA for the CDR3 is TGTGCCAGCAGTCAAACAGGGAATCAGCAGTACTTC.

This chain joins TRBV28 and TRBJ1-6, with TRBD1 as a possible D gene (6 bases). The germline gives CDR1 MDHEN, CDR2 SYDVKM. Trimming cost V 6 bases and J 7 bases, with 16 bases left between them. CDR3 size: 15 residues. In nucleotides, the CDR3 is TGTGCCAGCAGCGATCCGGGACAACTAAATTCACCCCTCCACTTT. This translates into CASSDPGQLNSPLHF. The entire variable domain, with the rest obtained from reference TRBV28 and TRBJ1-6, is as follows: DVKVTQSSRYLVKRTGEKVFLECVQDMDHENMFWYRQDPGLGLRLIYFSYDVKMKEKGDIPEGYSVSREKKERFSLILESASTNQTSMYLCASSDPGQLNSPLHFGNGTRLTVT.

V is TRBV4-1 and J is TRBJ2-2, with TRBD2 matching 8 bases. Germline trimming cut 0 bases from V and 8 bases from J; bases unmatched to any gene: 5. The CDR3 extends over 15 amino acids. Germline loops: CDR1 MGHRA, CDR2 YSYEKL. This chain's CDR3 is CASSQETSGIGELFF. For the CDR3, the DNA is TGCGCCAGCAGCCAAGAAACTAGCGGCATTGGGGAGCTGTTTTTT.

The chain recombines TRBV18 with TRBJ2-7, with 12 bases lining up with TRBD2. V lost 5 bases, J lost 6 bases, and 8 bases stayed unmatched. This CDR3 region has 15 residues. Germline V gene lookup returns CDR1 KGHSH and CDR2 LQKENI. This CDR3 is CASSDLAGGPSEQYF. The CDR3 DNA is TGTGCCAGCTCAGATCTAGCGGGAGGGCCTAGCGAGCAGTACTTC. The complete variable domain, with remaining parts taken from reference TRBV18 and TRBJ2-7, reads NAGVMQNPRHLVRRRGQEARLRCSPMKGHSHVYWYRQLPEEGLKFMVYLQKENIIDESGMPKERFSAEFPKEGPSILRIQQVVRGDSAAYFCASSDLAGGPSEQYFGPGTRLTVT.

The J gene is TRBJ1-2, the V gene TRBV5-1; no clear D gene. The CDR3 runs to 13 residues. Germline CDR1 SGHRS, CDR2 YFSETQ. With 5 bases removed from V and 10 bases from J, the gap between germline ends came to 18 bases. CDR3 residues: CASSPAGWDVYTF. CDR3 DNA sequence: TGCGCCAGCAGTCCAGCGGGGTGGGATGTCTACACCTTC.

This sequence joins TRBV6-5 and TRBJ1-4; D not resolved. Trimming removed 8 bases at V and 6 bases at J, with 13 bases between. This CDR3 is 13 amino acids long. The V gene's germline CDR1 is MNHEY and CDR2 SVGAGI. The CDR3: CASARRPDEKLFF. As DNA, the CDR3 is TGTGCCAGCGCGCGACGGCCTGATGAAAAACTGTTTTTT.

The chain recombines TRBV5-1 with TRBJ2-7, with TRBD1 matching over 7 bases. CDR1 and CDR2 from the germline V gene are SGHRS and YFSETQ. The CDR3 spans 14 residues. V shed 7 bases and J 4 bases; nucleotides not matched to a gene: 11. CDR3 nucleotides: TGCGCCAGCGGTCCCGGGACAGCACTATACGAGCAGTACTTC. This translates into CASGPGTALYEQYF.

This clone showed up just a few times. The CDR3: CASSTTSGGAELFF. The CDR3 bases are TGTGCCAGTAGTACCACTAGCGGGGGGGCGGAGCTGTTTTTT. The chain couples TRBV19 to TRBJ2-2; 13 bases map to TRBD2. The CDR3 is 14 residues long. Germline V gene sequence: CDR1 LNHDA, CDR2 SQIVND (reference sequence). Trimming removed 4 bases from V and 10 bases from J; junction bases left unmatched: 3.

With respect to this clone: Other DNA sequences within the sample encode an identical CDR3. The chain recombines TRBV7-2 with TRBJ2-7, with D unresolved. The CDR3 is 15 amino acids. Trimming took 1 base from V and 0 from J, leaving 10 bases between them. Germline-derived CDR1 and CDR2 are SGHTA and FQGNSA. For the CDR3, the DNA is TGTGCCAGCAGCTTAGGGGGTAGTTCCTCCTACGAGCAGTACTTC. This sequence encodes CASSLGGSSSYEQYF. Variable domain in full (rest from reference TRBV7-2 and TRBJ2-7): GAGVSQSPSNKVTEKGKDVELRCDPISGHTALYWYRQSLGQGLEFLIYFQGNSAPDKSGLPSDRFSAERTGGSVSTLTIQRTQQEDSAVYLCASSLGGSSSYEQYFGPGTRLTVT.

The V call is TRBV7-2, the J call TRBJ2-7, with 9 bases fitting TRBD2. The V gene's germline CDR1 is SGHTA and CDR2 FQGNSA. The CDR3 covers 16 residues. J lost 0 bases, V lost 2 bases, and 5 bases had no gene match. The CDR3 region has the DNA TGTGCCAGCAGCTTAAGACTAGCGGTAAGCTCCTACGAGCAGTACTTC. It specifies CASSLRLAVSSYEQYF.

The chain uses TRBV29-1 and TRBJ2-4; possible D gene TRBD2, 6 bases. With 4 bases removed from V and 0 bases from J, the gap between germline ends came to 10 bases. In germline, CDR1 is SQVTM, CDR2 ANQGSEA. The CDR3 runs to 14 residues. CDR3 bases: TGCAGCGTTGCGCCGGGACTAGCCAAAAACATTCAGTACTTC. Residues: CSVAPGLAKNIQYF.

This sequence joins TRBV30 and TRBJ2-5; possibly TRBD2 for D (6 bases). In germline, CDR1 is GTSNPN, CDR2 SVGIG (reference sequence). The CDR3 totals 11 residues. The germline V and J ends were trimmed by 5 bases and 9 bases, with 13 bases remaining between them. The DNA for the CDR3 is TGTGCCTGGTCGACTAGGCAGTCCCAGTACTTC. It translates to CAWSTRQSQYF.

This clone was counted a few times. This sequence joins TRBV10-3 and TRBJ2-3; TRBD2 agrees at 13 bases. The germline V gene encodes CDR1 ENHRY and CDR2 SYGVKD. J gave up 0 bases and V 9 bases, and 0 bases lay outside the gene matches. CDR3 size: 14 residues. The CDR3 reads CAILAGGSTDTQYF. The CDR3 coding sequence is TGTGCCATACTAGCGGGGGGGAGCACAGATACGCAGTATTTT.

This chain uses TRBV18 with TRBJ2-7, with 13 bases that match TRBD2. CDR1 is KGHSH and CDR2 is LQKENI in the germline V gene. This CDR3 contains 15 residues. The V segment lost 2 bases and the J segment 6 bases; nucleotides outside the gene matches: 4. Written as DNA, the CDR3 is TGTGCCAGCTCACCAGGACTAGCGGGAGCTGTCGAGCAGTACTTC. Its translation: CASSPGLAGAVEQYF.

This sequence joins TRBV5-1 and TRBJ2-5, with D possibly matching TRBD1 (5 bases). The CDR3 loop spans 14 amino acids. Germline V gives CDR1 SGHRS, CDR2 YFSETQ. Trimming took 4 bases from V and 2 from J, leaving 12 bases between them. This chain's CDR3 is CASSPRTIQETQYF. CDR3 nucleotide sequence: TGCGCCAGCAGCCCACGGACAATACAAGAGACCCAGTACTTC.

The genes are TRBV10-1 and TRBJ2-2; D gene uncertain. V was clipped by 4 bases and J by 1 base, with 7 bases between them. CDR3 length: 14 residues. Germline V lookup: CDR1 WNHNN, CDR2 SYGVQD (reference sequence). CDR3 protein: CASSVNWNTGELFF. The DNA of the CDR3 is TGCGCCAGCAGTGTTAACTGGAACACCGGGGAGCTGTTTTTT.

The chain combines TRBV28 with TRBJ2-5; possibly TRBD2 for D (6 bases). TRBJ2-7 matches the DNA end more closely, so the J call is doubtful. Germline V gives CDR1 MDHEN, CDR2 SYDVKM. The CDR3 is made up of 14 amino acids. As DNA, the CDR3 is TGTGCCAGCAGCCGGGACTGGAGCCTCTACGAGCAGTACTTC. The encoded protein is CASSRDWSLYEQYF.

The CDR3 is CASSVTSYGELFF. Here the CDR3 DNA reads TGTGCCAGCAGCGTAACTAGTTACGGGGAGCTGTTTTTT. The chain joins TRBV9 to TRBJ2-2; D is perhaps TRBD2 (5 bases). Trimming removed 1 base from V and 7 bases from J, with 8 bases in between. The CDR3 has 13 residues. Germline loops: CDR1 SGDLS, CDR2 YYNGEE.

This clone showed up just once. CDR3 amino acids: CASSIALYDNYGYTF. The CDR3 coding sequence is TGTGCCAGTAGTATAGCTCTATATGATAACTATGGCTACACCTTC. The V gene is TRBV19, the J gene TRBJ1-2; D gene uncertain. The CDR3 contains 15 residues. Trimming stripped 1 base from V and 1 base from J, with 10 bases between. Looked up from germline, CDR1 is LNHDA and CDR2 is SQIVND (reference sequence).

This chain uses TRBV10-3 with TRBJ1-4; D not resolved. V dropped 0 bases and J dropped 2 bases, with 10 bases sitting between them. The CDR3 sequence is 16 residues long. Germline CDR1 and CDR2: ENHRY and SYGVKD. CDR3 nucleotide sequence: TGTGCCATCAGTGAGTCGACGGGCCTCACTAATGAAAAACTGTTTTTT. Translated, it gives CAISESTGLTNEKLFF.

As for this clone: The same CDR3 also results from other DNA sequences found in this sample. The chain joins TRBV7-2 to TRBJ1-1, with a possible D match to TRBD1 (5 bases). Trimming shortened V by 0 bases and J by 0 bases, and 8 bases separated the two germline ends. The CDR3 has 15 residues. Per germline, CDR1 SGHTA and CDR2 FQGNSA. The chain's CDR3 is CASSLAGRMNTEAFF. In DNA, the CDR3 is TGTGCCAGCAGCTTAGCGGGGCGTATGAACACTGAAGCTTTCTTT.